This TCR beta chain was observed in a study of Ad26.COV2.S vaccination and SARS-CoV-2 variants (dated by TCRdb to about 2021). Regarding the study in general: Vaccine-arm donors came from COV1001, a multicentre, randomized, double-blind, placebo-controlled phase I-IIa trial of Ad26.COV2.S in healthy adults. Ad26.COV2.S was administered intramuscularly at a dose of 5x10^10 or 1x10^11 viral particles, either as one shot or as two shots given 56 days apart. TCRbeta repertoire sequencing served as the tool for gauging how specific and how broad the SARS-CoV-2-reactive T cell receptors were following Ad26.COV2.S vaccination. A total of 32 samples were included in the TCR-sequenced set, comprising around 20 Ad26.COV2.S vaccine recipients, 5 placebo recipients and 8 SARS-CoV-2 convalescent individuals. Trial participants were randomized into five groups of five: low-dose or high-dose Ad26.COV2.S given once or twice, or placebo on both occasions. Investigators did not know the trial group allocation while performing experiments and assessing outcomes.

From cysteine to phenylalanine, the CDR3 is 13 amino acids long. CDR3 DNA only is kept here, 39 bases in frame from base 1. Via the germline V gene, CDR1 is MDHEN and CDR2 SYDVKM. V and J are truncated by 2 bases and 8 bases respectively, leaving an intervening sequence of 10 bases. This specimen's treatment or condition label, per the study, means: 19 received Ad26.COV2.S at low or high dose, single or two shots; about 5 received placebo; per-sample allocation not given. For vaccine and placebo recipients, repertoires were sequenced using samples collected on day 63 after the first injection. Between 29 July and 7 August 2020, Cohort 1b enrolled about two dozen adults aged 18-55 years at one site in Boston, USA. Ad26.COV2.S was a replication-incompetent adenovirus type 26 vector expressing a prefusion-stabilized SARS-CoV-2 spike protein from the original Wuhan strain. A remark on this clone: Its antigen remains undetermined. No much larger clone is present one base from it, and per-base qualities are unavailable.

The investigation overall reported the following: The authors noted that total T cell responses may have been underestimated by the TCR breadth and depth analyses. Vaccine and placebo recipients had comparable non-spike TCR breadth, which fits with the vaccine containing only spike. After vaccination, substantial breadth of spike-specific CD8+ and CD4+ T cell responses was reported. Spike-specific TCR breadth was higher in Ad26.COV2.S recipients than in placebo recipients (P = 0.0014). The study was not powered for comparison of responses between vaccine doses or regimens.

TCRbeta CDR3 regions were sequenced with the immunoSEQ Assay. After extraction, genomic DNA underwent amplification by bias-controlled multiplex PCR, followed by high-throughput sequencing. In the source study's methods: To quantify the absolute abundance of every unique TCRbeta CDR3 region, sequences were collapsed and filtered. T cell fraction was estimated by normalization of TCRbeta template counts to usable DNA, with usable DNA being measured through amplification of reference genes present in all nucleated cells. Repertoire TCRs were annotated as SARS-CoV-2-specific when V gene, CDR3 amino acid sequence and J gene were exactly matched to a known reactive TCR set. The reference SARS-CoV-2 TCR set was obtained from MIRA and was filtered for enrichment in COVID-19-positive ImmuneCODE repertoires, whereby public or cross-reactive TCRs were removed. Drawing on the MIRA antigens, annotated TCRs were analysed further at the level of specific ORF or position within ORF. Breadth was defined as the number of annotated unique rearrangements divided by the total number of unique productive rearrangements, and depth was defined as the summed frequency of the annotated unique rearrangements. Group comparisons of TCR breadth used two-sided Wilcoxon rank-sum tests. Imported from immuneACCESS, the table was reduced by TCRdb to in-frame sequences with V and J called. These copies leave out some clones; in studies compared against another copy, an unresolved V gene accounts for under half, and the cause of the remainder is not known. V and J calls and clone size are as listed in that table; D and trimming were resolved from the DNA. This sample comprises a few hundred thousand clones, roughly 88% of them detected only once. The ten largest clones take up around 4.2% of the sample.

The chain employs TRBV28 and TRBJ2-1, with the D gene uncertain. Sequenced here: peripheral blood, sampled in a trial of Ad26.COV2.S vaccine versus placebo. The receptor comes from a person between 18 and 65 years old who received the Ad26.COV2.S COVID-19 vaccine or a placebo. The CDR3 reads CASSLVTGDEQFF. At the DNA level, the sequence is TGTGCCAGCAGTTTAGTGACTGGGGATGAGCAGTTCTTC.